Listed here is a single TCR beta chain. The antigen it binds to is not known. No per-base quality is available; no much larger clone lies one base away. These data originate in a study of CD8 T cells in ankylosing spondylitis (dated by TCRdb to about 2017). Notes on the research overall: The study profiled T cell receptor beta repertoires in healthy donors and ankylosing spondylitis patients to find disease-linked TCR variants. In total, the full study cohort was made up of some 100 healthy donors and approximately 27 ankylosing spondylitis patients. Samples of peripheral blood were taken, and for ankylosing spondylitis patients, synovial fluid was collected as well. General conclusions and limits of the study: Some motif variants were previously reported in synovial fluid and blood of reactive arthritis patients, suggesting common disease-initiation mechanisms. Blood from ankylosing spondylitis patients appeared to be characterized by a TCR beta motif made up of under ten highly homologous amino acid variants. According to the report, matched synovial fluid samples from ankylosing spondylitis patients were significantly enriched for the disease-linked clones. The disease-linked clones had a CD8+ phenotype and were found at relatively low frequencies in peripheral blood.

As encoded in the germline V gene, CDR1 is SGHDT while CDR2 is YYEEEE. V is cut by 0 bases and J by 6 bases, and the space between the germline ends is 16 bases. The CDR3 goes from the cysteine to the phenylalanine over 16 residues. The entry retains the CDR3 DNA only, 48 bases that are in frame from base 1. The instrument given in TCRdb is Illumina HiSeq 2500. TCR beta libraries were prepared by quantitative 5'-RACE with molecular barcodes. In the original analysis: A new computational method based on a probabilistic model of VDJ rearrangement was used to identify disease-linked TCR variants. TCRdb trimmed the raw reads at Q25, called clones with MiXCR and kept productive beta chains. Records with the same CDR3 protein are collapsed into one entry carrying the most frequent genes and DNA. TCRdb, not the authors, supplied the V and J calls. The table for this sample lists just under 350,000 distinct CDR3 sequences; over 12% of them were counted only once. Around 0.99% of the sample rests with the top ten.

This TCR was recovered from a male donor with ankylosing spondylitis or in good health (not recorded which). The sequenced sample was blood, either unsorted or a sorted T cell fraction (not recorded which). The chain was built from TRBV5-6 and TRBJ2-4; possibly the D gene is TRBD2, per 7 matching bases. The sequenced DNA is TGTGCCAGCAGCTTGGCCTTAGGGGGGGGCTCAAACATTCAGTACTTC. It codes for CASSLALGGGSNIQYF.